Listed here are 10 T cell receptor beta chains from one sample, sequenced in a study of blood T cell repertoires in COVID-19. Generated by immunoSEQ multiplex PCR, the TCRdb table keeps only in-frame clones and is missing some. The sample lists about 200,000 clones, 86% occurring once. Sequenced input: PBMCs or T cells enriched from blood (not recorded which). The receptor set was obtained from a man aged 40-50 years with acute COVID-19.

The chain is built from TRBV7-9 and TRBJ2-3; D possibly corresponds to TRBD2 (6 bases). Germline V gene data show CDR1 as SEHNR and CDR2 as FQNEAQ (reference sequence). Trimming stripped 3 bases from V and 4 bases from J, with 14 bases between. The CDR3 is made up of 15 amino acids. CDR3 DNA: TGTGCCAGCAGCTTTTTCGGGGGAGAGGCAGATACGCAGTATTTT. Its translation is CASSFFGGEADTQYF.

This sequence joins TRBV7-9 and TRBJ1-6; D call uncertain. The V end lost 5 bases, the J end lost 9 bases, and 29 bases lay between the germline ends. CDR3 length: 19 residues. Per the germline V gene, CDR1 is SEHNR and CDR2 is FQNEAQ (reference sequence). The CDR3 loop reads CASSHTQDINSLGSSPLHF. In nucleotides, the CDR3 is TGTGCCAGCAGCCATACCCAGGATATTAACAGTTTAGGAAGTTCACCCCTCCACTTT.

Worth noting for this clone: This sample includes further DNA sequences coding for the same CDR3. The chain employs TRBV7-9 and TRBJ1-5; D is perhaps TRBD1 (5 bases). The CDR3 is 14 residues long. From germline, CDR1 is SEHNR and CDR2 FQNEAQ (reference sequence). V lost 5 bases and J 2 bases, leaving 10 bases between the germline ends. For the CDR3, the DNA is TGTGCCAGCAGCCCGGGGGGGGGCAATCAGCCCCAGCATTTT. It yields the protein CASSPGGGNQPQHF.

This clone was picked up one time. V usage is TRBV7-8 and J usage is TRBJ1-4; maybe TRBD1 (5 bases). The CDR3 runs 15 residues. Trimming shortened V by 1 base and J by 6 bases, and 12 bases separated the two germline ends. CDR1 is SGHVS and CDR2 is FQNEAQ in the germline V gene. CDR3 in DNA: TGTGCCAGCAGCTTAGGTCAGGGAGGGGATGAAAAACTGTTTTTT. The encoded protein is CASSLGQGGDEKLFF.

The chain is built from TRBV7-2 and TRBJ1-5; D perhaps matches TRBD1 (5 bases). The germline gives CDR1 SGHTA, CDR2 FQGNSA. The CDR3 length is 14 residues. Trimming took 1 base from V and 3 from J, leaving 7 bases between them. CDR3 sequence reads: CASSLEGANQPQHF. CDR3 DNA: TGTGCCAGCAGCTTAGAAGGGGCCAATCAGCCCCAGCATTTT.

CDR3: CASSQDRGGYNEQFF. In nucleotides, the CDR3 is TGTGCCAGCAGCCAGGACAGGGGCGGATACAATGAGCAGTTCTTC. V and J are TRBV7-3 and TRBJ2-1; 9 bases line up with TRBD1. The CDR3 consists of 15 residues. Germline V gene lookup returns CDR1 SGHTA and CDR2 FQGTGA. The J segment lost 4 bases and the V segment lost 5 bases, leaving 6 bases of the junction unmatched.

The chain recombines TRBV18 with TRBJ2-7; D remains ambiguous. The ends were cut back, 6 bases at V and 0 bases at J, with 12 bases in the middle. Germline V gene lookup returns CDR1 KGHSH and CDR2 LQKENI. This CDR3 comprises 14 residues. The CDR3 here is CASSETVASYEQYF. The CDR3 bases are TGTGCCAGCTCCGAGACCGTAGCCTCCTACGAGCAGTACTTC.

This clone was seen only once. The chain carries TRBV7-2 and TRBJ1-1; D is uncertain. V was clipped by 6 bases and J by 10 bases, with 15 bases between them. The CDR3 consists of 12 residues. Germline V gives CDR1 SGHTA, CDR2 FQGNSA. CDR3 sequence (DNA): TGTGCCAGCAGTGCCACTTTTCCGCGAGCTTTCTTT. It codes for CASSATFPRAFF.

The chain has TRBV30 and TRBJ1-5, with D possibly matching TRBD1 (6 bases). Germline V CDR1 and CDR2: GTSNPN, SVGIG (reference sequence). The CDR3 is made up of 14 amino acids. The V end lost 2 bases, the J end lost 9 bases, and 17 bases lay between the germline ends. This CDR3 reads CAWSRDTLGGPQHF. The CDR3 nucleotides are TGTGCCTGGAGTCGGGACACCCTAGGGGGGCCCCAGCATTTT. The entire variable domain, with the rest obtained from reference TRBV30 and TRBJ1-5, is as follows: SQTIHQWPATLVQPVGSPLSLECTVEGTSNPNLYWYRQAAGRGLQLLFYSVGIGQISSEVPQNLSASRPQDRQFILSSKKLLLSDSGFYLCAWSRDTLGGPQHFGDGTRLSIL.

The DNA for the CDR3 is TGTGCCAGCAGTTACTCCCTGGTTGCGGGGGCTGACGGCTACACCTTC. It encodes CASSYSLVAGADGYTF. V and J are TRBV6-5 and TRBJ1-2, with a possible D match to TRBD1 (6 bases). The CDR3 runs 16 residues. The V gene's germline CDR1 is MNHEY and CDR2 SVGAGI. Trimming shortened V by 0 bases and J by 8 bases, and 19 bases separated the two germline ends.